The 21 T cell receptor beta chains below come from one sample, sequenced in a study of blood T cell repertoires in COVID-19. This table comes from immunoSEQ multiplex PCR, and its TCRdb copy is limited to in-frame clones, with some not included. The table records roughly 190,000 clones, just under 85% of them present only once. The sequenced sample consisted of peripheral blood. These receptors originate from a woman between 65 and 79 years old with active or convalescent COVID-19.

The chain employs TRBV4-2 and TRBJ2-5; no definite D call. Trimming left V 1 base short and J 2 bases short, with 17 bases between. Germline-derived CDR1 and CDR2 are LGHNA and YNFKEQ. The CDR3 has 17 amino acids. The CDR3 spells CASSQVHSQKSQETQYF. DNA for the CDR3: TGTGCCAGCAGCCAAGTCCATTCCCAAAAGAGTCAAGAGACCCAGTACTTC.

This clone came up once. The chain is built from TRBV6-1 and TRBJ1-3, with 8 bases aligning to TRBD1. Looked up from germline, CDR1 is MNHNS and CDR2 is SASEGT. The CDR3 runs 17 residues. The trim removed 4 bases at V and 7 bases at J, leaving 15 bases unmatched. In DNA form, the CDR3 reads TGTGCCAGCAGTGCCTCCGGGCGGACAGGGCAGGGGAACACCATATATTTT. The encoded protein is CASSASGRTGQGNTIYF.

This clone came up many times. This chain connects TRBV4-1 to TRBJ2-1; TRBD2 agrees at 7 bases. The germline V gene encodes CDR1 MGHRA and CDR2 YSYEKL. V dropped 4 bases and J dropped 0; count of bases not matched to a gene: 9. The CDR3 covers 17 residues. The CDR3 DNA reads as TGCGCCAGCAGCCGCATGGGGGGAGGGAGCTCCTACAATGAGCAGTTCTTC. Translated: CASSRMGGGSSYNEQFF.

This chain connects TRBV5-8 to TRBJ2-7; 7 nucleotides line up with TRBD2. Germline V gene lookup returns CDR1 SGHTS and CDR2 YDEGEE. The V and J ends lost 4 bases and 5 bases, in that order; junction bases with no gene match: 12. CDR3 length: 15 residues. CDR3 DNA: TGTGCCAGCAGCCCGAAAACTAGCGCTGGGGACGAGCAGTACTTC. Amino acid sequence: CASSPKTSAGDEQYF.

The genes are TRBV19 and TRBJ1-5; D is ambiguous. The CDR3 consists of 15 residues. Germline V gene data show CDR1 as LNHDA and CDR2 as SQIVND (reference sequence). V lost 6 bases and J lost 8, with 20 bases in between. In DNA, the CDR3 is TGTGCCAGTAGGGAAGAGGGTCAATCAAGGGAGCCCCAGCATTTT. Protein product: CASREEGQSREPQHF.

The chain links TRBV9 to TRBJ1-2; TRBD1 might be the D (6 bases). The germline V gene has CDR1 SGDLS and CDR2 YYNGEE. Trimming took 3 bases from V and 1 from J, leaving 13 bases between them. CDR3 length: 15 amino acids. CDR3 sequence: CASSAQGAFNYGYTF. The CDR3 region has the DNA TGTGCCAGCAGCGCACAGGGAGCCTTTAACTATGGCTACACCTTC.

The CDR3 reads CASSIGTSGRTGELFF. The CDR3, as DNA: TGTGCCAGTAGTATAGGGACTAGCGGGAGGACCGGGGAGCTGTTTTTT. V gene TRBV19 combines with J gene TRBJ2-2, with TRBD2 matching 14 bases. V lost 1 base and J lost 5; bases outside the gene matches: 0. The CDR3 runs to 16 residues. Germline V gives CDR1 LNHDA, CDR2 SQIVND (reference sequence).

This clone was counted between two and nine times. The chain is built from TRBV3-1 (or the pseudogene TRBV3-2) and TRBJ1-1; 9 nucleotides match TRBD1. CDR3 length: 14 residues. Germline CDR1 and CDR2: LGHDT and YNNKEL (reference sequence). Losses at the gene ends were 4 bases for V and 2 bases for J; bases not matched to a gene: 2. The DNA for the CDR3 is TGTGCCAGCAGCCCTACAGGGGGCAACACTGAAGCTTTCTTT. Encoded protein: CASSPTGGNTEAFF.

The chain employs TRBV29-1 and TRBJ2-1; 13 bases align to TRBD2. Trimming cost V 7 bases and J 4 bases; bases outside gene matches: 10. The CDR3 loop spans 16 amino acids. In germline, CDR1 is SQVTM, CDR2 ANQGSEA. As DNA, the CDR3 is TGCAGCGCCAGACGGACTAGCGGGAGTTCATACAATGAGCAGTTCTTC. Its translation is CSARRTSGSSYNEQFF.

CDR3 bases: TGTGCCAGCAGCTCCCCTCGGACTAGCGGGCAGTACGAGCAGTACTTC. It specifies CASSSPRTSGQYEQYF. The V call is TRBV7-2, the J call TRBJ2-7; 11 bases fit TRBD2. V trimming: 4 bases; J trimming: 4 bases; junction bases outside the gene matches: 9. The V gene's germline CDR1 is SGHTA and CDR2 FQGNSA. The length of the CDR3 is 16 residues. Together with reference TRBV7-2 and TRBJ2-7, the CDR3 gives the full variable domain: GAGVSQSPSNKVTEKGKDVELRCDPISGHTALYWYRQSLGQGLEFLIYFQGNSAPDKSGLPSDRFSAERTGGSVSTLTIQRTQQEDSAVYLCASSSPRTSGQYEQYFGPGTRLTVT.

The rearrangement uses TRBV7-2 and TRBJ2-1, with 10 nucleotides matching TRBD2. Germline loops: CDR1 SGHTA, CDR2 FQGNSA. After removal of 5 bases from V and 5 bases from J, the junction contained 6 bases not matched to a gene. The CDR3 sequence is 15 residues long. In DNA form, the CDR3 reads TGTGCCAGCAGCCCCCGGACTAGCGGCAACAATGAGCAGTTCTTC. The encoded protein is CASSPRTSGNNEQFF. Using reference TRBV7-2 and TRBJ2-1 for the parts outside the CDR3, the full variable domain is GAGVSQSPSNKVTEKGKDVELRCDPISGHTALYWYRQSLGQGLEFLIYFQGNSAPDKSGLPSDRFSAERTGGSVSTLTIQRTQQEDSAVYLCASSPRTSGNNEQFFGPGTRLTVL.

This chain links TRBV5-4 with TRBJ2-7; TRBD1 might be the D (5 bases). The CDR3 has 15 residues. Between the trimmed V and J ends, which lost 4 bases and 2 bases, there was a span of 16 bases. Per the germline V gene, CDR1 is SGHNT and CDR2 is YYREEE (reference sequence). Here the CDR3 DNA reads TGTGCCAGCAGCGTGCTGGGGCGTCTTGCCTACGAGCAGTACTTC. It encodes CASSVLGRLAYEQYF.

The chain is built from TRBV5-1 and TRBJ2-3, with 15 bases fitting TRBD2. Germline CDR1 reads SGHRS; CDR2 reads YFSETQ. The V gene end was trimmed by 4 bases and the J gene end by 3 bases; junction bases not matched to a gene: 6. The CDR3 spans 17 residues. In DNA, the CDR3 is TGCGCCAGCAGCCTGGGACTAGCGGGAGGAGGGACAGATACGCAGTATTTT. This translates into CASSLGLAGGGTDTQYF. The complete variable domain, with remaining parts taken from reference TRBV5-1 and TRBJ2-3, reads KAGVTQTPRYLIKTRGQQVTLSCSPISGHRSVSWYQQTPGQGLQFLFEYFSETQRNKGNFPGRFSGRQFSNSRSEMNVSTLELGDSALYLCASSLGLAGGGTDTQYFGPGTRLTVL.

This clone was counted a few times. The CDR3 coding sequence is TGTGCCAGCAGCTTGGCTCAGGGGCGCACAGATACGCAGTATTTT. It codes for CASSLAQGRTDTQYF. The chain uses TRBV5-4 and TRBJ2-3; D might be TRBD1 (6 bases). The germline gives CDR1 SGHNT, CDR2 YYREEE (reference sequence). This CDR3 region has 15 residues. V lost 0 bases and J 1 base, leaving 9 bases between the germline ends.

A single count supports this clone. The CDR3 DNA sequence: TGTGCCAGCAGCCAACGAGTTAGGGCTAGCGGCTTTGGGACCGGGGAGCTGTTTTTT. Its translation is CASSQRVRASGFGTGELFF. The rearrangement links TRBV3-1 (or the pseudogene TRBV3-2) to TRBJ2-2; the match to TRBD2 covers 7 bases. This CDR3 comprises 19 residues. The V and J ends lost 2 bases and 5 bases, in that order; junction bases with no gene match: 17. The germline V gene encodes CDR1 LGHDT and CDR2 YNNKEL (reference sequence).

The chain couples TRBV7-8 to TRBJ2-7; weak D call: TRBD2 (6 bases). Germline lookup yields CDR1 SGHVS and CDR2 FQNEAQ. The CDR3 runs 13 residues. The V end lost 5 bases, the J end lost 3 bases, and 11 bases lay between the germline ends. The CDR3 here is CASSPGTDYEQYF. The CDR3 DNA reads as TGTGCCAGCAGCCCGGGGACTGACTACGAGCAGTACTTC.

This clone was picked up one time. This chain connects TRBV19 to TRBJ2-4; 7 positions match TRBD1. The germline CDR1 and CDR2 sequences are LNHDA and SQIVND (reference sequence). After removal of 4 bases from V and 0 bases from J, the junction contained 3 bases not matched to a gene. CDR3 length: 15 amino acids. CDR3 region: CASSTGGIAKNIQYF. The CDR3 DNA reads TGTGCCAGTAGTACAGGGGGAATAGCCAAAAACATTCAGTACTTC.

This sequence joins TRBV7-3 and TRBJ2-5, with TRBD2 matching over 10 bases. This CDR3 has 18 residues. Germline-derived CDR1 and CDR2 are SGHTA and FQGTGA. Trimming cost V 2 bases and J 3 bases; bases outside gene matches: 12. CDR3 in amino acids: CASSLGLAGESPKETQYF. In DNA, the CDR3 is TGTGCCAGCAGCTTAGGCCTAGCGGGAGAATCCCCCAAAGAGACCCAGTACTTC.

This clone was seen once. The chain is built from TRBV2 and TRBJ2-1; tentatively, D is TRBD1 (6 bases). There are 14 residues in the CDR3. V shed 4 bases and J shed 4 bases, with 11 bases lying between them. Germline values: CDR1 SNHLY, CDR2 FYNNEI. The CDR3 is CASSGGLAYNEQFF. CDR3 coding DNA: TGTGCCAGCAGTGGGGGGCTAGCTTACAATGAGCAGTTCTTC. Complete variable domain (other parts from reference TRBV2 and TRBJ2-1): EPEVTQTPSHQVTQMGQEVILRCVPISNHLYFYWYRQILGQKVEFLVSFYNNEISEKSEIFDDQFSVERPDGSNFTLKIRSTKLEDSAMYFCASSGGLAYNEQFFGPGTRLTVL.

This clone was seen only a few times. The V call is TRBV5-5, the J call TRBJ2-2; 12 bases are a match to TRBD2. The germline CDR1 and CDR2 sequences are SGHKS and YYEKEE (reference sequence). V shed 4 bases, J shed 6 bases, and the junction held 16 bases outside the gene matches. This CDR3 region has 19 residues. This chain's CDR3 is CASSRIPGLAGQNSGELFF. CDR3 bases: TGTGCCAGCAGCAGGATCCCGGGACTAGCGGGTCAAAATTCCGGGGAGCTGTTTTTT.

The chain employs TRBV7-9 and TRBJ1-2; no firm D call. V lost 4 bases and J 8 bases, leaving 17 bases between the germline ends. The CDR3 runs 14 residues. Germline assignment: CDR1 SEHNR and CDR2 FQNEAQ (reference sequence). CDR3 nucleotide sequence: TGTGCCAGCAGCTCCCTCCGGACGGCGGGGGGCTACACCTTC. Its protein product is CASSSLRTAGGYTF.